This T cell receptor beta chain derives from a study of cytomegalovirus exposure and HLA in healthy donors (dated 2017 in TCRdb). Concerning the study at large: An earlier analysis of a few hundred of the donors reported 276 Gb of sequence data and 117 million unique TCR beta sequences obtained from roughly 170 million T cells. High-throughput TCR immunosequencing, statistical association of individual TCRs with disease status, and machine learning were combined to predict cytomegalovirus infection status. The aim of the study was to test whether cataloging public T cell receptors could identify signatures of past pathogen exposure. Among the roughly 400 genotyped donors, around 81% belonged to the genetic ancestry cluster associated with self-reported Caucasian donors. An earlier analysis of approximately 640 of the donors applied high-throughput TCR beta sequencing to assess whether each TCR beta V gene segment acted as functional or pseudogenic. Genome-wide SNP genotypes for about 65% of the roughly 670 donors were used in a later genetic analysis, which treated that subset as a discovery cohort. In addition to the first cohort of 650 to 750 subjects, a separate validation cohort of 120 different subjects was used. Four or five DR-DQ haplotypes were handled as single units for association and clustering, since linkage in the cohort was strong. Donor age, sex, ethnicity and CMV serostatus were compiled alongside the repertoire data. Both class I and class II loci were covered by HLA typing, at four-digit resolution. Across some 400 genotyped donors of the cohort, an average of about 250,000 unique TCR beta nucleotide sequences per donor were sequenced, and approximately 17% of those sequences were non-productive. Rather than using new phenotypic data, the later analysis identified candidate immune exposures from TCR beta sequences and from how often those sequences occurred across donors. A later analysis re-examined previously published TCR beta repertoires from just over 650 donors and added high-resolution HLA genotyping to investigate patterns of TCR occurrence. The study profiled the T cell repertoires of 550 to 700 subjects by immunosequencing and related them to cytomegalovirus serostatus. All discovery cohort repertoires had been generated on a single sequencing platform. Typing coverage differed by locus: A, B, C, DRB1 and DQB1 were typed in roughly 620-630 donors, DQA1 in approximately 520, DPA1 in 606, and DPB1 in 450 to 480. An early release that covered about 600 HLA-typed donors contained about 300 gigabases of sequencing data and tens of millions of unique TCR sequences. The research as a whole found: A few of the identified cytomegalovirus-associated TCR beta chains were confirmed in vitro to be specific for cytomegalovirus antigens. This cohort had only TCR beta chains sequenced, and the lack of alpha or paired-chain data limited which features could be detected. In an earlier analysis of approximately 600 of the donors, most TCR beta V segments were observed in productive rearrangements about 87% or about 30% of the time, broadly matching IMGT annotations. A group of highly shared sequence variants was considered likely to be a technical artifact of the sequencing pipeline. Because counts were too low, some 17 rarely observed V segments, including chromosome 9 orphons, were left out of the earlier analysis of 500 to 650 of the donors. In both the original and validation cohorts, the classifier was reported to diagnose cytomegalovirus status with high specificity and sensitivity. A later analysis reported that several top co-occurrence clusters appeared linked to parvovirus B19, influenza, CMV and Epstein-Barr virus. In a later genetic analysis, fewer N-insertions in productive TCRs were reported among donors in an Asian-associated ancestry cluster than the roughly 710-donor mean. A further reported finding was that TCR beta sequences accurately predicted the HLA-A and HLA-B alleles for most subjects in the first cohort. In a later genetic analysis, a missense DCLRE1C variant was associated with V-gene and J-gene trimming of TCR beta chains, and the association was replicated in an independent cohort. The study listed 150 to 200 TCR beta chains as associated with cytomegalovirus. Because some donors lacked HLA typing at each locus, the association tests relied only on the typed subset. For the cohort, immune exposure information was limited to CMV serostatus. When HLA alleles, especially DR and DQ, strongly co-occurred, attributing TCR associations to individual alleles was difficult. A later analysis associated 15,000 to 20,000 TCR beta sequences with specific HLA alleles at a false discovery rate of 0.05. Linkage disequilibrium might explain the correlated functional status among segregating V segments, but an unknown experimental factor could not be excluded. A later analysis found that HLA-associated TCR beta chains were more clonally expanded and had lower generation probabilities than equally common non-associated chains. According to a later analysis, TCR association rates differed among HLA loci, with DRB1 alleles showing the most associated TCRs and HLA-C alleles showing the fewest. Most TCR sequences were seen in very few donors, while some public TCRs were found in many individuals. A later analysis found that most CMV-associated TCR beta chains appeared HLA-restricted, with HLA associations seemingly driven largely by CMV exposure. According to the authors, the approach could potentially be generalized to other disease states and immunological phenotypes. Roughly uniform sequencing depth across donors was assumed in presence/absence analyses, although this assumption may not hold. Because the 87-base-pair reads could not distinguish some IMGT-functional V segments, including TRBV6-2 and TRBV6-3, those segments were excluded.

On this clone: Its antigen remains undetermined. No base quality values were provided; no much bigger clone lies one nucleotide off.

CDR1 and CDR2, per the germline V gene, are SGHTA and FQGTGA. Compared with germline, V lacks 5 bases and J lacks 4 bases; bases without a gene match: 14. The CDR3, from cysteine to phenylalanine, totals 17 residues. Just CDR3 DNA is preserved here, 51 bases in frame from base 1. The cohort comprised fewer than 700 healthy bone marrow donors. Cohort members were all nominally healthy when sampled, although unrecorded immune exposures were likely present. The donor was CMV seronegative and belonged to the group of over 300 seronegative cohort members. Each donor provided a peripheral blood sample, and peripheral blood mononuclear cells were used for TCR beta sequencing. Genomic DNA extraction from the blood cell samples was performed with the Qiagen DNeasy Blood Extraction Kit. To prepare the library, the immunoSEQ multiplex PCR assay was applied. For the multiplex PCR, a mixture combining 60 forward primers for TCR Vbeta segments and 13 reverse primers for TCR Jbeta segments was used. Amplification of the CDR3 region of rearranged TCR beta genes was performed with a multiplex PCR assay on genomic DNA. On the Illumina HiSeq System, the amplified TCR beta libraries were sequenced as 87-base-pair reads. From the authors' description of their analysis: In a later analysis, some 80 million unique TCR beta chains were counted across the 500 to 850 repertoires, and around 10 million of these chains were shared by at least two donors. Raw reads were error-corrected and collapsed into unique sequences with a nearest-neighbor algorithm that merged closely related sequences to remove PCR and sequencing errors. CDR3 sequences were aligned to IMGT reference sequences to assign V, D and J gene segments. Each retained sequence needed at least a six-nucleotide match to both a V gene segment and a J gene segment. A rearrangement counted as productive if the CDR3 had no stop codons and remained in frame with V and J, and every other rearrangement counted as non-productive. CDR3 was defined by IMGT convention, running from the second conserved V-encoded cysteine to the conserved J-encoded phenylalanine. In an earlier analysis of around 540 of the donors, sequences lacking an unambiguous match to a single V gene segment were excluded. An earlier analysis of 500 to 600 of the donors classified V segments as functional when productive rearrangements were above 56.7% and as segregating when the standard deviation between donors was above 5%. A statistical classification framework was built to diagnose cytomegalovirus status from the catalog of TCR beta chain sequences. A later analysis assigned V and J genes by comparing TCR nucleotide sequences with IMGT/GENE-DB human TR gene sequences. In a later analysis, CDR3 sequences and most-parsimonious VDJ recombination scenarios were assigned using the TCRdist pipeline. In a later analysis, each TCR beta chain was defined by its CDR3 amino acid sequence together with its V-gene family, and reads lacking a unique V-gene family were excluded. In a later analysis, 500 to 700 highly shared, low-generation-probability nucleotide sequences were removed to address suspected cross-contamination and a sequencing artifact. A later analysis calculated a clonal expansion index for each public chain from normalized within-repertoire ranks of inferred template counts. A later analysis computed generation probabilities with a VDJ recombination model fitted to out-of-frame rearrangements, and checked the results against IGoR. In a later analysis, hypergeometric tests were used to score TCR-TCR, TCR-HLA and TCR-CMV co-occurrence, with a repertoire-size bias correction applied to TCR pairs. False discovery rates were estimated in a later analysis by permuting HLA or CMV assignments 20 times. A later analysis grouped co-occurring TCRs with DBSCAN, adding TCRdist sequence similarity when clustering within HLA-allele-positive subsets. Co-occurrence clustering excluded repertoires with fewer than 30,000 or more than 120,000 public chains, plus five with anomalous nucleotide sharing. TCRdb took this table from immuneACCESS and kept in-frame rearrangements with V and J called. Such tables lack part of the clones; where checked against another copy, unresolved V genes explain under half of the gap, and the rest is unexplained. The V and J calls and clone size come from that table; D and trimming were worked out from the DNA. Present in this sample are around 140,000 clones, over 60% of which were seen just once. In total, the top ten clones hold approximately 0.9% of the sample.

Source material: PBMCs. This TCR was sampled from an older woman in good health and CMV-seronegative. The chain was built from TRBV7-3 and TRBJ2-3, with 8 junctional bases fitting TRBD2. The CDR3 here reads CASSLASLAGGADTQYF. The DNA sequence reads TGTGCCAGCAGCCTCGCGTCCCTAGCGGGCGGGGCAGATACGCAGTATTTT.